Reported below is one TCR beta chain. Profiling relied on immunoSEQ multiplex PCR, and the TCRdb table lists in-frame clones only, not all of them. The sample lists 350,000 to 450,000 clones, about nine tenths seen once, with 0.86% in the top ten. CDR3 size: 13 residues. From germline, CDR1 is KGHDR and CDR2 SFDVKD. Trimming removed 4 bases from V and 7 bases from J; junction bases left unmatched: 4. This sample is drawn from a study of blood T cell repertoires in COVID-19. Individuals drawn from under 30 US areas were about 18 to 90 years old. Participant-given clinical history determined each cohort assignment. No more than 2 weeks before study entry, exposed participants had met a case of COVID-19.

V gene TRBV24-1 combines with J gene TRBJ1-2; TRBD1 agrees at 8 bases. The clonotype originates from a woman between 35 and 50 years old who had been exposed to COVID-19. The sequencing input was PBMCs or T cells enriched from blood (not recorded which). CDR3 sequence reads: CATSDPGQAGYTF. The CDR3 DNA is TGTGCCACCAGTGACCCGGGACAGGCTGGCTACACCTTC.